Shown below are 26 T cell receptor beta chains from a single sample sequenced in a study of CD8 T cells in ankylosing spondylitis. Findings and limits, study-wide: Typical of ankylosing spondylitis blood, it appeared, was a TCR beta motif of roughly eight highly homologous variants.

Their recognized antigens are unknown. TCRdb reanalysed the 5' RACE reads using MiXCR and keeps one entry per CDR3 protein. The sample yields approximately 150,000 distinct CDR3 sequences, over 15% seen once. Sequencing input: blood, either unsorted or a sorted T cell fraction (not recorded which). These receptors were taken from a male donor with ankylosing spondylitis.

V usage is TRBV13 and J usage is TRBJ2-5, with 9 positions matching TRBD2. Germline CDR1 PRHDT, CDR2 FYEKMQ (reference sequence). The CDR3 covers 16 residues. The ends lost 3 bases at V and 2 bases at J; junction bases unmatched: 7. CDR3 sequence (DNA): TGTGCCAGCAGCTTTGGGGTAGCGGGAGATCAAGAGACCCAGTACTTC. Protein: CASSFGVAGDQETQYF. The whole variable domain, filled in from reference TRBV13 and TRBJ2-5, reads AAGVIQSPRHLIKEKRETATLKCYPIPRHDTVYWYQQGPGQDPQFLISFYEKMQSDKGSIPDRFSAQQFSDYHSELNMSSLELGDSALYFCASSFGVAGDQETQYFGPGTRLLVL.

This clonotype has a handful of counts. The chain recombines TRBV2 with TRBJ2-7; D may be TRBD1 (6 bases). Trimming took 3 bases from V and 2 from J, leaving 17 bases between them. CDR1 is SNHLY and CDR2 is FYNNEI in the germline V gene. CDR3 length equals 16 residues. In nucleotides, the CDR3 is TGTGCCAGCAGTGAGACCATTCAGGGGTGGACCTACGAGCAGTACTTC. It encodes CASSETIQGWTYEQYF.

This clonotype was observed a handful of times. The rearrangement links TRBV18 to TRBJ1-1; D remains unclear. CDR1 is KGHSH and CDR2 is LQKENI in the germline V gene. V was cut by 4 bases and J by 1 base, with 1 base left in between. The CDR3 is 11 residues long. Written as DNA, the CDR3 is TGTGCCAGCTCACAGAACACTGAAGCTTTCTTT. It codes for CASSQNTEAFF.

The chain couples TRBV7-9 to TRBJ1-2; possible D gene TRBD1, 5 bases. The germline V gene has CDR1 SEHNR and CDR2 FQNEAQ (reference sequence). Trimming stripped 4 bases from V and 4 bases from J, with 10 bases between. This CDR3 is built from 13 residues. The CDR3: CASSSRDGYGYTF. DNA for the CDR3: TGTGCCAGCAGCTCGCGGGACGGCTATGGCTACACCTTC.

The sample holds a few counts of this clonotype. V is TRBV24-1 and J is TRBJ2-2; TRBD1 matches at 11 bases. This CDR3 has 16 residues. Germline V lookup: CDR1 KGHDR, CDR2 SFDVKD. The ends lost 1 base at V and 6 bases at J; junction bases unmatched: 3. For the CDR3, the DNA is TGTGCCACCAGTGATTTTAGGACAGGGGGCTCCGGGGAGCTGTTTTTT. This encodes CATSDFRTGGSGELFF.

The chain carries TRBV27 and TRBJ2-1; TRBD1 matches at 7 bases. CDR1 is MNHEY, CDR2 SMNVEV, per germline (reference sequence). The CDR3 loop spans 12 amino acids. J gave up 9 bases and V 4 bases, and 3 bases lay outside the gene matches. The CDR3 loop is CASSSTGAEQFF. CDR3 nucleotide sequence: TGTGCCAGCAGTTCAACAGGGGCTGAGCAGTTCTTC.

This clonotype occurred many times. The chain carries TRBV4-1 and TRBJ2-7; the D is unclear. Trimming took off 1 base at V and 6 bases at J, with 7 bases between the two ends. The CDR3 spans 12 residues. Germline V gene sequence: CDR1 MGHRA, CDR2 YSYEKL. The CDR3 DNA reads as TGCGCCAGCAGCCAAGTATCCGGCGAGCAGTACTTC. It yields the protein CASSQVSGEQYF.

The chain recombines TRBV27 with TRBJ1-1; a weak D match, TRBD1 (5 bases). Germline CDR1 and CDR2: MNHEY and SMNVEV (reference sequence). The V end was cut by 1 base, the J end by 5 bases, with 17 bases between. The CDR3 spans 16 residues. In DNA form, the CDR3 reads TGTGCCAGCAGTTTATTTGGGGGGACTTGGGAAACTGAAGCTTTCTTT. Amino acid sequence: CASSLFGGTWETEAFF.

The V gene is TRBV5-1, the J gene TRBJ1-2, with D hard to call. The CDR3 sequence is 13 residues long. CDR1 is SGHRS, CDR2 YFSETQ, per germline. The V end lost 4 bases, the J end lost 4 bases, and 11 bases lay between the germline ends. Here the CDR3 DNA reads TGCGCCAGCAGCAGTCCGGAGAGCTATGGCTACACCTTC. This gives the protein CASSSPESYGYTF.

This clonotype was recorded a few times. The chain has TRBV27 and TRBJ1-1, with unresolved D. Germline V gene lookup returns CDR1 MNHEY and CDR2 SMNVEV (reference sequence). The CDR3 extends over 13 amino acids. V was cut by 3 bases and J by 3 bases, with 8 bases left in between. Here the CDR3 reads CASSFLPYTEAFF. The CDR3 nucleotides are TGTGCCAGCAGTTTCTTACCCTACACTGAAGCTTTCTTT.

This clonotype was seen a handful of times. The chain is built from TRBV27 and TRBJ2-1; D may be TRBD1 (5 bases). CDR3 length equals 15 residues. Per the germline V gene, CDR1 is MNHEY and CDR2 is SMNVEV (reference sequence). The V gene lost 6 bases and the J gene lost 2 bases, with 14 bases spanning the gap. CDR3 sequence: CASRETGDTYNEQFF. The CDR3 region has the DNA TGTGCCAGCAGGGAAACAGGTGATACCTACAATGAGCAGTTCTTC.

The rearrangement joins TRBV11-3 to TRBJ2-3, with D hard to call. The ends were cut back, 5 bases at V and 0 bases at J, with 12 bases in the middle. CDR1 is SGHNT, CDR2 YENEEA, per germline. The CDR3 sequence is 15 residues long. For the CDR3, the DNA is TGTGCCAGCAGCCATCCTTACACTAGCACAGATACGCAGTATTTT. As protein: CASSHPYTSTDTQYF.

The genes are TRBV27 and TRBJ2-3; D not certain. This CDR3 is built from 11 residues. CDR1 MNHEY and CDR2 SMNVEV come from the germline V gene (reference sequence). V lost 5 bases and J 3 bases, leaving 3 bases between the germline ends. DNA of the CDR3: TGTGCCAGCAGTAAAACAGATACGCAGTATTTT. This gives the protein CASSKTDTQYF.

In its sample, this clonotype was seen a few times. V gene TRBV29-1 combines with J gene TRBJ2-7, with TRBD2 as a possible D gene (5 bases). This CDR3 region has 14 residues. V was shortened by 2 bases and J by 3 bases, with 14 bases between the two germline ends. The germline CDR1 and CDR2 sequences are SQVTM and ANQGSEA. The CDR3 here is CSVETLDSVYEQYF. Written as DNA, the CDR3 is TGCAGCGTTGAAACCCTGGACTCAGTCTACGAGCAGTACTTC.

The chain joins TRBV29-1 to TRBJ2-2, with D possibly matching TRBD1 (6 bases). This CDR3 spans 15 amino acids. Trimming removed 6 bases from V and 3 bases from J, with 17 bases in between. Germline V gene data show CDR1 as SQVTM and CDR2 as ANQGSEA. The CDR3 coding sequence is TGCAGCGTCCGGCACAGGGACCACTACACCGGGGAGCTGTTTTTT. It translates to CSVRHRDHYTGELFF.

This clonotype has only a few counts. This chain joins TRBV7-3 and TRBJ2-1, with 9 bases aligning to TRBD2. Losses at the gene ends were 3 bases for V and 4 bases for J; bases not matched to a gene: 4. CDR3 length: 15 residues. Germline V gives CDR1 SGHTA, CDR2 FQGTGA. Here the CDR3 reads CASSFEAGGYNEQFF. CDR3 DNA sequence: TGTGCCAGCAGCTTTGAAGCGGGAGGATACAATGAGCAGTTCTTC.

The gene calls are TRBV10-3 and TRBJ2-5; D unclear. The CDR3 consists of 14 residues. The germline V gene has CDR1 ENHRY and CDR2 SYGVKD. Trimming removed 0 bases from V and 8 bases from J, with 13 bases in between. CDR3 nucleotide sequence: TGTGCCATCAGTGAGTCGCAGCCCCCCGTCACCCAGTACTTC. Translating gives CAISESQPPVTQYF.

The rearrangement uses TRBV28 and TRBJ2-1, with TRBD2 identical over 13 bases. There are 17 residues in the CDR3. V shed 6 bases, J shed 7 bases, and the junction held 12 bases outside the gene matches. CDR1 MDHEN and CDR2 SYDVKM come from the germline V gene. The CDR3 DNA is TGTGCCAGCAGCTCTGGACTAGCGGGAGATTTAGTAAATGAGCAGTTCTTC. As protein: CASSSGLAGDLVNEQFF.

This clonotype was seen many times. V gene TRBV29-1 combines with J gene TRBJ2-1; TRBD2 matches 13 bases. Germline V gene sequence: CDR1 SQVTM, CDR2 ANQGSEA. Losses at the gene ends were 1 base for V and 5 bases for J; bases not matched to a gene: 5. The CDR3 has 16 residues. The CDR3 sequence: CSVEVGLAGENNEQFF. The CDR3 DNA sequence: TGCAGCGTTGAAGTTGGACTAGCGGGGGAGAACAATGAGCAGTTCTTC.

This clonotype was picked up a small number of times. The J gene is TRBJ2-7, the V gene TRBV27, with TRBD2 identical over 11 bases. There are 17 residues in the CDR3. The trim removed 7 bases at V and 3 bases at J, leaving 14 bases unmatched. The germline gives CDR1 MNHEY, CDR2 SMNVEV (reference sequence). CDR3: CASTPTPVAGGDYEQYF. The CDR3 DNA sequence: TGTGCCAGCACCCCGACCCCCGTAGCGGGAGGGGACTACGAGCAGTACTTC.

The chain is built from TRBV20-1 and TRBJ2-1; weak D call: TRBD2 (6 bases). V was pared by 1 base and J by 10 bases, with 23 bases between. This CDR3 spans 16 amino acids. Germline values: CDR1 DFQATT, CDR2 SNEGSKA (reference sequence). CDR3 DNA: TGCAGTGCTAGAGCGCGGGGAAGAGATCCACAAGGGGAGCAGTTCTTC. Translating gives CSARARGRDPQGEQFF.

CDR3 bases: TGTGCCAGCAGTCAAAGCGGGGCCTACGAGCAGTACTTC. Its translation: CASSQSGAYEQYF. This chain uses TRBV6-1 with TRBJ2-7; 7 bases are shared with TRBD2. Germline V gives CDR1 MNHNS, CDR2 SASEGT. The CDR3 extends over 13 amino acids. V gave up 5 bases and J gave up 2 bases; unmatched junction bases: 3.

The chain carries TRBV12-3 or TRBV12-4 and TRBJ2-1; 10 bases line up with TRBD2. Losses at the gene ends were 6 bases for V and 4 bases for J; bases not matched to a gene: 6. CDR3 length equals 15 residues. CDR3 in DNA: TGTGCCAGCAGGCCTAGGACTAGCGGTTACAATGAGCAGTTCTTC. It yields the protein CASRPRTSGYNEQFF.

The rearrangement joins TRBV29-1 to TRBJ2-1, with a weak D call TRBD1 (6 bases). Trimming pared 4 bases from V and 7 bases from J, leaving 20 bases between. Germline lookup yields CDR1 SQVTM and CDR2 ANQGSEA. This CDR3 comprises 15 residues. CDR3 residues: CSVGTAGNLLNEQFF. The CDR3 nucleotides are TGCAGCGTTGGGACAGCCGGAAACCTGTTAAATGAGCAGTTCTTC.

V is TRBV27 and J is TRBJ1-2; D is ambiguous. CDR1 is MNHEY, CDR2 SMNVEV, per germline (reference sequence). This CDR3 is built from 11 residues. Trimming removed 4 bases at V and 6 bases at J, with 6 bases between. CDR3 residues: CASSSRDGYTF. The DNA for the CDR3 is TGTGCCAGCAGTTCACGGGATGGCTACACCTTC.

This clonotype has only a few counts. The chain recombines TRBV15 with TRBJ2-7; TRBD2 aligns across 8 bases. The length of the CDR3 is 15 residues. Germline V CDR1 and CDR2: LNHNV, YYDKDF (reference sequence). Losses at the gene ends were 5 bases for V and 3 bases for J; bases not matched to a gene: 9. The CDR3 coding sequence is TGTGCCACCAGCCCCGGGGGGGGAAGACTCTACGAGCAGTACTTC. This sequence encodes CATSPGGGRLYEQYF.